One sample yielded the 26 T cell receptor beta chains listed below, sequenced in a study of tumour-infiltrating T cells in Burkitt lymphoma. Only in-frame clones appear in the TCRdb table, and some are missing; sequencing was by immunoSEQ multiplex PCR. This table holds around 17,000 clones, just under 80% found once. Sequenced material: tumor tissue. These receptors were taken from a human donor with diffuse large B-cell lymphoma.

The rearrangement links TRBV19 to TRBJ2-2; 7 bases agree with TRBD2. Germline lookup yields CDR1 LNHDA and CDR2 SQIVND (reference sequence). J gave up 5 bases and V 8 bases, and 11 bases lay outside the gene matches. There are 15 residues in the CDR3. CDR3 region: CASSEGRGGTGELFF. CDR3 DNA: TGTGCCAGTTCAGAGGGGAGGGGCGGGACCGGGGAGCTGTTTTTT.

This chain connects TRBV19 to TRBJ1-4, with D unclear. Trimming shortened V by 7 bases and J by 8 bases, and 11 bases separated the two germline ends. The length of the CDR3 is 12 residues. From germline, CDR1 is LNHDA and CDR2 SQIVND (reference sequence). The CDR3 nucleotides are TGTGCCAGTAAAGATCGGGCCGAAAAACTGTTTTTT. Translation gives CASKDRAEKLFF.

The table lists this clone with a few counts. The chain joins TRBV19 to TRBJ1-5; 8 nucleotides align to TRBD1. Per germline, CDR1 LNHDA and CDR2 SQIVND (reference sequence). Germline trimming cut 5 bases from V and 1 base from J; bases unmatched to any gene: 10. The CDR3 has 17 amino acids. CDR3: CASSPWTGTVSNQPQHF. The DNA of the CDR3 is TGTGCCAGTAGTCCCTGGACAGGGACGGTGAGCAATCAGCCCCAGCATTTT.

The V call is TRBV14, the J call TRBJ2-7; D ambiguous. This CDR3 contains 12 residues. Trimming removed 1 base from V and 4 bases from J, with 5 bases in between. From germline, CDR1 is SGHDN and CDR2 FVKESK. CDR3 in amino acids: CASSQVKYEQYF. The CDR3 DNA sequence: TGTGCCAGCAGCCAAGTTAAGTACGAGCAGTACTTC.

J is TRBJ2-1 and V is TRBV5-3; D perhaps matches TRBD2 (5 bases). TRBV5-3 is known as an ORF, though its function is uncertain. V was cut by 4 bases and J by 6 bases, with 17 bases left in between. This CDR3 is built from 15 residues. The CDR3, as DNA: TGTGCCAGAAGCCTATTGGCTTTAGCGCGCAATGAGCAGTTCTTC. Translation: CARSLLALARNEQFF.

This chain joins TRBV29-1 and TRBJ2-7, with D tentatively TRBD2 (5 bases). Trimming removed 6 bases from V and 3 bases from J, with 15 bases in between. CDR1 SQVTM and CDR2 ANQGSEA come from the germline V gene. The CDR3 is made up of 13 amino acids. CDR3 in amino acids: CSVRDGRGYEQYF. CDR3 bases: TGCAGCGTCCGAGATGGACGGGGCTACGAGCAGTACTTC.

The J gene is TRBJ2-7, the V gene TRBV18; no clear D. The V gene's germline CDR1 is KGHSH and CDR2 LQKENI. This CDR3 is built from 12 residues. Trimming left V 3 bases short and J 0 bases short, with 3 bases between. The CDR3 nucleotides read TGTGCCAGCTCACCGGCCTCCTACGAGCAGTACTTC. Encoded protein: CASSPASYEQYF.

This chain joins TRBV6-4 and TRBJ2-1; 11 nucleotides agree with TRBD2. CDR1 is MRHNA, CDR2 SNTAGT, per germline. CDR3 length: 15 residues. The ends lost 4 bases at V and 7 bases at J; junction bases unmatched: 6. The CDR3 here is CASSVASGGMNEQFF. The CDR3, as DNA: TGTGCCAGCAGTGTTGCTAGCGGGGGGATGAATGAGCAGTTCTTC.

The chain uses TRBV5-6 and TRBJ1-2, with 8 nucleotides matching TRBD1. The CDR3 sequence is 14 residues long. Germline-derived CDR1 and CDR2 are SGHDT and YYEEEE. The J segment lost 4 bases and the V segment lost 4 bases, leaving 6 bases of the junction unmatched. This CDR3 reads CASSVPGQVYGYTF. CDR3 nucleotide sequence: TGTGCCAGCAGCGTCCCGGGACAGGTCTATGGCTACACCTTC.

This CDR3 is CASSGLDTQYF. CDR3 sequence (DNA): TGTGCCAGCAGTGGCTTAGATACGCAGTATTTT. The V gene is TRBV6-5, the J gene TRBJ2-3; D is undetermined. CDR1 is MNHEY and CDR2 is SVGAGI in the germline V gene. Trimming removed 5 bases at V and 5 bases at J, with 5 bases between. This CDR3 comprises 11 residues.

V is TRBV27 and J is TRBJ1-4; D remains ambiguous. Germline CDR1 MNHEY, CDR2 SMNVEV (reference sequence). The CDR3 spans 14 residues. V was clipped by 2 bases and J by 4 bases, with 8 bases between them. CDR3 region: CASSLIGLNEKLFF. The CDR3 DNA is TGTGCCAGCAGTTTAATAGGGCTTAATGAAAAACTGTTTTTT.

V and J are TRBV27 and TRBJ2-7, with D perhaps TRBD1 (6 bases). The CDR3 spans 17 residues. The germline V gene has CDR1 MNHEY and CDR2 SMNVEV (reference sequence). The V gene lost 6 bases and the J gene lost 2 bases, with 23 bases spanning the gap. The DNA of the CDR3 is TGTGCCAGCAGCTACATAGGCATGGGGGCAGCTACCTACGAGCAGTACTTC. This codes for CASSYIGMGAATYEQYF.

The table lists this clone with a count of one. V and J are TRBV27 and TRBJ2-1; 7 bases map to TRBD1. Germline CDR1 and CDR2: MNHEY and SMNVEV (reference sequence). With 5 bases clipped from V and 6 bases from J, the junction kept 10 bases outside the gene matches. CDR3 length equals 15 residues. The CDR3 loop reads CASSDRDSLSNEQFF. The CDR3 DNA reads TGTGCCAGCAGTGACCGGGACAGTCTCTCCAATGAGCAGTTCTTC.

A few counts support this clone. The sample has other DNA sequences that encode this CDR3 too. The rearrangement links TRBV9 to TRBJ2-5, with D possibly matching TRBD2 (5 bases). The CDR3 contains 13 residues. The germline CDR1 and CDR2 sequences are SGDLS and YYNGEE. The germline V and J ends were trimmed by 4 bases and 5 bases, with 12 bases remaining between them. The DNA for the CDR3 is TGTGCCAGCAGCCCGCGCGGGTACGAGACCCAGTACTTC. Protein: CASSPRGYETQYF.

Here the CDR3 reads CASSYRGQGTDTQYF. As DNA, the CDR3 is TGTGCCAGCAGTTATCGGGGACAGGGCACAGATACGCAGTATTTT. V and J are TRBV6-5 and TRBJ2-3; TRBD1 aligns across 8 bases. The V gene end was trimmed by 3 bases and the J gene end by 1 base; junction bases not matched to a gene: 3. Germline assignment: CDR1 MNHEY and CDR2 SVGAGI. The CDR3 has 15 residues.

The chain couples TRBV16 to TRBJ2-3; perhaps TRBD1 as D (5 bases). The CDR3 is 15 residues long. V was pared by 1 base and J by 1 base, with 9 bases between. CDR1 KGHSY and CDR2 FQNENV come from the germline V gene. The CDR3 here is CASSQYATGTDTQYF. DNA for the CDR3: TGTGCCAGCAGCCAATACGCGACAGGCACAGATACGCAGTATTTT.

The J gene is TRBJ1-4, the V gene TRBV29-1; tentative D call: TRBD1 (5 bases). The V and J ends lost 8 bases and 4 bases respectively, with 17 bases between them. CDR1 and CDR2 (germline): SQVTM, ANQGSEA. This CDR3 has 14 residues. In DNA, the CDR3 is TGCAGCACTGGAGAGGGACTGAGTAATGAAAAACTGTTTTTT. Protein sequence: CSTGEGLSNEKLFF.

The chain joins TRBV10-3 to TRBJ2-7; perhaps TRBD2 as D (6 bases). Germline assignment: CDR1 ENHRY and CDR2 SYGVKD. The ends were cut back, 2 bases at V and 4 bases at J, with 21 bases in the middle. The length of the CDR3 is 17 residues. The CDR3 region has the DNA TGTGCCATCAGTGAGGGTGGGACGGGACTTCTAGTTTACGAGCAGTACTTC. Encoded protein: CAISEGGTGLLVYEQYF.

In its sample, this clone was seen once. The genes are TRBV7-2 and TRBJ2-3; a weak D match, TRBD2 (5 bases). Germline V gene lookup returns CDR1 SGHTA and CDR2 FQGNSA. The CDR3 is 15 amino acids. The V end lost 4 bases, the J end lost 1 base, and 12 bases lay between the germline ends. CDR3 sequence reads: CASSWTGLGTDTQYF. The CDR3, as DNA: TGTGCCAGCAGCTGGACTGGACTTGGCACAGATACGCAGTATTTT.

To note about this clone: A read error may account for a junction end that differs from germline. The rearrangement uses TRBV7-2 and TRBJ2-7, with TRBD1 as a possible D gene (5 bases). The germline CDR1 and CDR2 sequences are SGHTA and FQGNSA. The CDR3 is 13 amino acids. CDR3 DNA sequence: TGTGCTAGCAAAAAGGGGAACTCCTATGAGCAGTACTTC. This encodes CASKKGNSYEQYF.

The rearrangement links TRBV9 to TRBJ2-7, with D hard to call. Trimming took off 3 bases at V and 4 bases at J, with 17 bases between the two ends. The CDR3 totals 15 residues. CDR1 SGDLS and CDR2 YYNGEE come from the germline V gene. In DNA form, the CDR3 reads TGTGCCAGCAGCGAGTACGCCGGGCCTTATTACGAGCAGTACTTC. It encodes CASSEYAGPYYEQYF.

This CDR3 reads CSVAGTETNYGYTF. CDR3 DNA: TGCAGCGTAGCCGGGACAGAGACTAACTATGGCTACACCTTC. The chain has TRBV29-1 and TRBJ1-2; 7 nucleotides align to TRBD1. J lost 0 bases, V lost 6 bases, and 7 bases had no gene match. There are 14 residues in the CDR3. CDR1 SQVTM and CDR2 ANQGSEA come from the germline V gene. The variable domain in full, with the rest retrieved from reference TRBV29-1 and TRBJ1-2, is SAVISQKPSRDICQRGTSLTIQCQVDSQVTMMFWYRQQPGQSLTLIATANQGSEATYESGFVIDKFPISRPNLTFSTLTVSNMSPEDSSIYLCSVAGTETNYGYTFGSGTRLTVV.

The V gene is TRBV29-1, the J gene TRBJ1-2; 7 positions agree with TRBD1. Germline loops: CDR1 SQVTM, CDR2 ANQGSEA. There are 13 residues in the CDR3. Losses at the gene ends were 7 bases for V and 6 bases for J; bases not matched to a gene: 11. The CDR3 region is CSALARQGDGYTF. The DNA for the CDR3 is TGCAGCGCCTTGGCTAGACAGGGCGATGGCTACACCTTC.

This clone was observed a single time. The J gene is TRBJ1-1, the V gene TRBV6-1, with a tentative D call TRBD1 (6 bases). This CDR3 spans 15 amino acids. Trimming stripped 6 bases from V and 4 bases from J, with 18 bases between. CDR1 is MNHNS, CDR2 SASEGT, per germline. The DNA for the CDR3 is TGTGCCAGCAGCGCCGGACATGGGGGCTCCACTGAAGCTTTCTTT. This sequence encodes CASSAGHGGSTEAFF.

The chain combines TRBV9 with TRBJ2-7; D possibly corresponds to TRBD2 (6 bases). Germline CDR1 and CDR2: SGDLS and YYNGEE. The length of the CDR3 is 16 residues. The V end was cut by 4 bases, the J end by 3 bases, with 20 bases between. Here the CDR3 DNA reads TGTGCCAGCAGCCCAAGCGGAGGGGCAAACAACTACGAGCAGTACTTC. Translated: CASSPSGGANNYEQYF.

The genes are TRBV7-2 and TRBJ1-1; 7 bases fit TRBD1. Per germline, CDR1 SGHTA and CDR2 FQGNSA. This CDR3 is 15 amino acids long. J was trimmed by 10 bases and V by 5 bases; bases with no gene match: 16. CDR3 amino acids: CASSQNLQGWEGAFF. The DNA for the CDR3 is TGTGCCAGCAGCCAAAATCTACAGGGGTGGGAGGGAGCTTTCTTT.